Sequencing of this T cell receptor (beta chain) was carried out in a study of T-cell memory formation after mild COVID-19. TCRdb recomputed calls from the 5' RACE reads with MiXCR, one row per CDR3 protein. Among about 560,000 distinct CDR3 sequences listed, about 20% were seen once. This clonotype was seen repeatedly, ten times or more. Germline loops: CDR1 SGHRS, CDR2 YFSETQ. V gave up 2 bases and J gave up 5 bases; unmatched junction bases: 5. The CDR3 contains 14 residues. The chain has TRBV5-1 and TRBJ1-2; 8 bases fit TRBD1. Material: PBMCs or a T cell subset sorted from them (not recorded which). This sequence originates from an adult woman who had mild COVID-19 (a few samples of this study predate the infection). Cell type and time point are not known. The CDR3 is CASSFGDRNYGYTF. CDR3 nucleotides: TGCGCCAGCAGCTTCGGGGACAGGAATTATGGCTACACCTTC.